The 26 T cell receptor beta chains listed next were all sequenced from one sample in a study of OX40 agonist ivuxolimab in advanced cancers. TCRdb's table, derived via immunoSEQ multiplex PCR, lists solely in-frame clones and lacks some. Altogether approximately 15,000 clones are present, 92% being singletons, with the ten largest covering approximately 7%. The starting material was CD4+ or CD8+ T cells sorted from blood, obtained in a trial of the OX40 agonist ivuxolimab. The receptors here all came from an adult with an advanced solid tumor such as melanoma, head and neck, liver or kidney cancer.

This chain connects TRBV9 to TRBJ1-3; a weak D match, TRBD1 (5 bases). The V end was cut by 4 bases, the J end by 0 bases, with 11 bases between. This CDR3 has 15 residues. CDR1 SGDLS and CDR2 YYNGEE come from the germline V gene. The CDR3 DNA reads TGTGCCAGCAGCCCGGACATAAGCTCTGGAAACACCATATATTTT. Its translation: CASSPDISSGNTIYF.

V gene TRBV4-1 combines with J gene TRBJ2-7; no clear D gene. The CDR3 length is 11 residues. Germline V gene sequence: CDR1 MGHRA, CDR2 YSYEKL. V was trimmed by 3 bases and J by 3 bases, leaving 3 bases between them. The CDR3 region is CASSHHYEQYF. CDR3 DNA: TGCGCCAGCAGCCACCACTACGAGCAGTACTTC.

CDR3 sequence reads: CASSFPPEGAVYGYTF. The CDR3 nucleotides read TGTGCCAGCAGCTTCCCCCCGGAGGGGGCGGTCTATGGCTACACCTTC. The rearrangement uses TRBV7-3 and TRBJ1-2; 7 bases are a match to TRBD1. The CDR3 runs 16 residues. The germline gives CDR1 SGHTA, CDR2 FQGTGA. The V segment lost 3 bases and the J segment 4 bases; nucleotides outside the gene matches: 11.

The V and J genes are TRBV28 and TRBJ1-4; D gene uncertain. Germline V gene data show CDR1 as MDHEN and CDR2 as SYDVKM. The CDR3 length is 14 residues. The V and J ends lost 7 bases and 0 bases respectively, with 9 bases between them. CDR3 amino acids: CASKADATNEKLFF. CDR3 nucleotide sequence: TGTGCCAGCAAGGCAGATGCAACTAATGAAAAACTGTTTTTT. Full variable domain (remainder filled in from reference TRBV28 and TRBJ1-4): DVKVTQSSRYLVKRTGEKVFLECVQDMDHENMFWYRQDPGLGLRLIYFSYDVKMKEKGDIPEGYSVSREKKERFSLILESASTNQTSMYLCASKADATNEKLFFGSGTQLSVL.

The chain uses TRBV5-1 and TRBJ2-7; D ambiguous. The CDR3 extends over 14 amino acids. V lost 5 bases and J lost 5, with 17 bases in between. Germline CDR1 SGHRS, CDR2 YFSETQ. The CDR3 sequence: CASSSYTLYDEQYF. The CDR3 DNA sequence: TGCGCCAGCAGTAGTTACACACTATACGACGAGCAGTACTTC.

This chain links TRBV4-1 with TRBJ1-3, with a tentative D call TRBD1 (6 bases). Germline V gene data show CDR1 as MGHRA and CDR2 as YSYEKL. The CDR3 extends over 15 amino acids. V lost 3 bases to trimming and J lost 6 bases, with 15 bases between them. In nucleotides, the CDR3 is TGCGCCAGCAGCCAGCCTCAGGGGATAGCAAACACCATATATTTT. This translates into CASSQPQGIANTIYF.

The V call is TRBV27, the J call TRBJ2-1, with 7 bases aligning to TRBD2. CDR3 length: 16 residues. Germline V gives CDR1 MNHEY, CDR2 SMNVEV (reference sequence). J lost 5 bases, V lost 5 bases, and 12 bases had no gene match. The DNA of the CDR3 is TGTGCCAGCAGTCTAGTGGGGGGGATACCTGACAATGAGCAGTTCTTC. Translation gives CASSLVGGIPDNEQFF.

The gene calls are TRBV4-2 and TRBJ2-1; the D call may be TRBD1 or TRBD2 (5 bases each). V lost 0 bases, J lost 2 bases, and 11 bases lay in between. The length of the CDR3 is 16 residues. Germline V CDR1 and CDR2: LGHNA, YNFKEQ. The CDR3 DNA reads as TGTGCCAGCAGCCAAGAGGGGGTAGCGACCTACAATGAGCAGTTCTTC. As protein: CASSQEGVATYNEQFF.

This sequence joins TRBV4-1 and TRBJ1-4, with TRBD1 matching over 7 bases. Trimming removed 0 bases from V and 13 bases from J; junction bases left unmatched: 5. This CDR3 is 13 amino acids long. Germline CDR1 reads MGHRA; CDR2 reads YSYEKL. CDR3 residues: CASSQEGDSGLFF. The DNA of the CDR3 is TGCGCCAGCAGCCAAGAAGGGGACAGTGGACTGTTTTTT.

The CDR3 spells CASILSYNEQFF. DNA for the CDR3: TGTGCCTCTATCCTCTCCTACAATGAGCAGTTCTTC. V gene TRBV2 combines with J gene TRBJ2-1; D ambiguous. V was trimmed by 11 bases and J by 0 bases, leaving 8 bases between them. Germline loops: CDR1 SNHLY, CDR2 FYNNEI. This CDR3 has 12 residues.

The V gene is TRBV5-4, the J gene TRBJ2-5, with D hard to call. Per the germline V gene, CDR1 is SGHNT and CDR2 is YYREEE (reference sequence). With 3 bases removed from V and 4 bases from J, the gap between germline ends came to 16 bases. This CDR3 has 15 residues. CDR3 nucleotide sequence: TGTGCCAGCAGCTCCCCGACCTTAGACGGAGAGACCCAGTACTTC. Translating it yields CASSSPTLDGETQYF.

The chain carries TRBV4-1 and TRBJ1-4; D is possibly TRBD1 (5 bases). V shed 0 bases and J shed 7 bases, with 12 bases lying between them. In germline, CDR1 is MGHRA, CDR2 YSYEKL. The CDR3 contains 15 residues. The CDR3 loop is CASSQEGGRGEKLFF. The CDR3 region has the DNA TGCGCCAGCAGCCAAGAGGGGGGGAGGGGTGAAAAACTGTTTTTT.

The CDR3 loop reads CASSPGTDTQYF. The CDR3 nucleotides are TGTGCCAGCAGCCCCGGGACAGATACGCAGTATTTT. This chain connects TRBV6-5 to TRBJ2-3; D is uncertain. Per germline, CDR1 MNHEY and CDR2 SVGAGI. CDR3 size: 12 residues. V dropped 6 bases and J dropped 3 bases, with 7 bases sitting between them.

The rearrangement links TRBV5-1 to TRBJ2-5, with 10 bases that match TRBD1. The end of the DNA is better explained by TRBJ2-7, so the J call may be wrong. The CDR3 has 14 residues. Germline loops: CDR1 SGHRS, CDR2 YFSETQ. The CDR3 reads CASSDRDRGYEQYF. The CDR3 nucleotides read TGCGCCAGCAGCGACCGGGACAGGGGTTACGAGCAGTACTTC.

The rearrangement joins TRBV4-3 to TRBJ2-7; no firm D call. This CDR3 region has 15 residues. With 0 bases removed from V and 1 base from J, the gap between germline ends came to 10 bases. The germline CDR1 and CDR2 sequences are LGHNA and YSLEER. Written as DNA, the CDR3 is TGCGCCAGCAGCCAAGATTTCGGGTTTTCCTACGAGCAGTACTTC. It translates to CASSQDFGFSYEQYF.

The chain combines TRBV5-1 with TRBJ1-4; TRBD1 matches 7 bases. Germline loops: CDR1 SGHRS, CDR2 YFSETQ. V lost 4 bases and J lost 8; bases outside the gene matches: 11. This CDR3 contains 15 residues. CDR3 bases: TGCGCCAGCAGCCCCTACCGGGACAGCGACGAAAAACTGTTTTTT. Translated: CASSPYRDSDEKLFF. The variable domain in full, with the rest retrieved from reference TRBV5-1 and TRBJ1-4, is KAGVTQTPRYLIKTRGQQVTLSCSPISGHRSVSWYQQTPGQGLQFLFEYFSETQRNKGNFPGRFSGRQFSNSRSEMNVSTLELGDSALYLCASSPYRDSDEKLFFGSGTQLSVL.

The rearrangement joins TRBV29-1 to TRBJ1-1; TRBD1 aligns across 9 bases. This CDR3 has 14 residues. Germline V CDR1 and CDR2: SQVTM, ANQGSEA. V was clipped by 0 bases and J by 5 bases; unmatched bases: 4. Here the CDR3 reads CSVEEMGQGTEAFF. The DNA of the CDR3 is TGCAGCGTTGAAGAAATGGGACAGGGAACTGAAGCTTTCTTT.

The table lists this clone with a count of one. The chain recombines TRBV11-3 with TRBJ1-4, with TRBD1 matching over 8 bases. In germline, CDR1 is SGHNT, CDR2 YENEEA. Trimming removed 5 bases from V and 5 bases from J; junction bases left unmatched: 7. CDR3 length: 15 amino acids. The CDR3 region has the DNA TGTGCCAGCAGCGCCCGGACAGGGCTAAATGAAAAACTGTTTTTT. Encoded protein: CASSARTGLNEKLFF.

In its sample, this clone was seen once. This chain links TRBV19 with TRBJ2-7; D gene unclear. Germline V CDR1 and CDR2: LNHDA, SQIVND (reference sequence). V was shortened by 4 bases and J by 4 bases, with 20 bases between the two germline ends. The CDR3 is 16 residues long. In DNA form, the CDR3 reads TGTGCCAGTAGTAAAGGATCTGGACCAGTTTTATACGAGCAGTACTTC. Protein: CASSKGSGPVLYEQYF.

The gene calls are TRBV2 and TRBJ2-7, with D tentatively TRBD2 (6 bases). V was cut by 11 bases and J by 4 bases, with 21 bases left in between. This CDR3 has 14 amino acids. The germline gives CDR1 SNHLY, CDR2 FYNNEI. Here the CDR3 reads CARSPEGRLYEQYF. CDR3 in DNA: TGTGCCCGCTCACCGGAGGGACGTCTGTACGAGCAGTACTTC.

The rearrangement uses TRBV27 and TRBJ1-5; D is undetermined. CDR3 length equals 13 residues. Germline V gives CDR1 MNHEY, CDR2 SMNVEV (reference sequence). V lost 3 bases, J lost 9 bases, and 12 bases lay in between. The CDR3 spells CASSFGPTRPQHF. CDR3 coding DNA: TGTGCCAGCAGTTTTGGACCGACGAGGCCCCAGCATTTT.

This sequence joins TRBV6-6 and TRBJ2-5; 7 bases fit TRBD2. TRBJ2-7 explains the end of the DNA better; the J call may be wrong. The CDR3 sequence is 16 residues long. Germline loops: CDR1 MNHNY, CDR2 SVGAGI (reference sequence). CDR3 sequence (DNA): TGTGCCAGCAGTTACGAGGCGGGAGTTTTCCCCTACGAGCAGTACTTC. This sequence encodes CASSYEAGVFPYEQYF.

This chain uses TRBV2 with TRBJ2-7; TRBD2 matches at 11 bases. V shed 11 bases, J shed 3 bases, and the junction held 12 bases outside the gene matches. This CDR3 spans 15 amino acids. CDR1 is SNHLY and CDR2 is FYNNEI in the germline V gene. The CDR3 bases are TGTGCCGGCCTAGGGACTAGCGGAGGGAACTACGAGCAGTACTTC. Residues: CAGLGTSGGNYEQYF.

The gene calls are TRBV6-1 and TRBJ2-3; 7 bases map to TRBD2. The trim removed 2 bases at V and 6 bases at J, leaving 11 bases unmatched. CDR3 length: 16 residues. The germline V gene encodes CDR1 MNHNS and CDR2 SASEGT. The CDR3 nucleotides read TGTGCCAGCAGTGAATGGCTTGCGGGGGATGGGGATACGCAGTATTTT. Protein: CASSEWLAGDGDTQYF.

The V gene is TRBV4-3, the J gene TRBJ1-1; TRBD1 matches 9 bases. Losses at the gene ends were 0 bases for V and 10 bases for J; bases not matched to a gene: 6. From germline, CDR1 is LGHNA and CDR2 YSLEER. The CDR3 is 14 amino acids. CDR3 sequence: CASSQDSGTGIAFF. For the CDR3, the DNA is TGCGCCAGCAGCCAAGATAGCGGGACAGGGATAGCTTTCTTT.

CDR3 region: CASSLVGAVINQPQHF. The CDR3 nucleotides are TGTGCCAGCAGCTTAGTAGGGGCCGTGATCAATCAGCCCCAGCATTTT. The chain is built from TRBV7-8 and TRBJ1-5; D possibly corresponds to TRBD1 (5 bases). Trimming stripped 1 base from V and 3 bases from J, with 13 bases between. Germline lookup yields CDR1 SGHVS and CDR2 FQNEAQ. This CDR3 contains 16 residues.